The 13 T cell receptor beta chains reported below all come from one sample, sequenced in a study of T cell changes during pregnancy in multiple sclerosis. Profiled with immunoSEQ multiplex PCR; TCRdb holds only in-frame clones, not every one. The data show tens of thousands of clones, with over 75% seen just once and approximately 1.5% held by the top ten. Specimen: peripheral blood, collected in the third trimester of pregnancy. These receptors originate from a female donor with multiple sclerosis, enrolled in a pregnancy study.

The gene calls are TRBV9 and TRBJ1-2; the match to TRBD1 covers 8 bases. This CDR3 has 15 residues. V gave up 3 bases and J gave up 5 bases; unmatched junction bases: 9. Per germline, CDR1 SGDLS and CDR2 YYNGEE. Written as DNA, the CDR3 is TGTGCCAGCAGCGAAACGGACAGGGCATGGTATGGCTACACCTTC. Translated, it gives CASSETDRAWYGYTF.

The chain joins TRBV7-9 to TRBJ1-3, with D hard to call. Germline V lookup: CDR1 SEHNR, CDR2 FQNEAQ (reference sequence). V was shortened by 0 bases and J by 0 bases, with 9 bases between the two germline ends. There are 16 residues in the CDR3. The CDR3 here is CASSLAFTSSGNTIYF. Written as DNA, the CDR3 is TGTGCCAGCAGCTTAGCCTTTACGAGCTCTGGAAACACCATATATTTT. The whole variable domain, remainder taken from reference TRBV7-9 and TRBJ1-3, is DTGVSQNPRHKITKRGQNVTFRCDPISEHNRLYWYRQTLGQGPEFLTYFQNEAQLEKSRLLSDRFSAERPKGSFSTLEIQRTEQGDSAMYLCASSLAFTSSGNTIYFGEGSWLTVV.

The gene calls are TRBV6-5 and TRBJ1-1; D is unresolved. The germline V gene encodes CDR1 MNHEY and CDR2 SVGAGI. Trimming removed 0 bases at V and 2 bases at J, with 10 bases between. The CDR3 length is 15 residues. For the CDR3, the DNA is TGTGCCAGCAGTTACTCAACGATGGCCAACACTGAAGCTTTCTTT. Translating gives CASSYSTMANTEAFF.

This chain joins TRBV19 and TRBJ2-1, with D possibly being TRBD2 (7 bases). The CDR3 covers 13 residues. V lost 7 bases to trimming and J lost 15 bases, with 22 bases between them. The germline V gene has CDR1 LNHDA and CDR2 SQIVND (reference sequence). Written as DNA, the CDR3 is TGTGCCAGTACCTCCTTAGGGGGGAGGGCCGTGTTCTTC. Translated, it gives CASTSLGGRAVFF.

This rearrangement joins TRBV30 to TRBJ1-1; D unclear. The germline gives CDR1 GTSNPN, CDR2 SVGIG (reference sequence). Trimming took off 1 base at V and 4 bases at J, with 13 bases between the two ends. This CDR3 spans 14 amino acids. The CDR3 loop is CAWSAMGGSTEAFF. The CDR3, as DNA: TGTGCCTGGAGTGCGATGGGAGGGAGCACTGAAGCTTTCTTT.

The chain couples TRBV10-2 to TRBJ2-2; D is ambiguous. Looked up from germline, CDR1 is WSHSY and CDR2 is SAAADI. This CDR3 is 14 amino acids long. V dropped 6 bases and J dropped 2 bases, with 10 bases sitting between them. The CDR3 nucleotides read TGCGCCAGCAGGCAGACTGAAAACACCGGGGAGCTGTTTTTT. Its protein is CASRQTENTGELFF.

The genes are TRBV11-2 and TRBJ2-1; no definite D call. This CDR3 region has 15 residues. V dropped 4 bases and J dropped 0 bases, with 10 bases sitting between them. Looked up from germline, CDR1 is SGHAT and CDR2 is FQNNGV. CDR3: CASSSTRSSYNEQFF. DNA for the CDR3: TGTGCCAGCAGCTCTACCCGGAGCTCCTACAATGAGCAGTTCTTC.

The V call is TRBV7-8, the J call TRBJ2-3; TRBD2 matches at 11 bases. The germline CDR1 and CDR2 sequences are SGHVS and FQNEAQ. J was trimmed by 5 bases and V by 1 base; bases with no gene match: 11. CDR3 length: 18 amino acids. The DNA for the CDR3 is TGTGCCAGCAGCTTAGGAGTGATTAGCGGGAGGGATGAAGATACGCAGTATTTT. Residues: CASSLGVISGRDEDTQYF.

The chain carries TRBV4-2 and TRBJ1-2, with D uncertain. The V and J ends lost 0 bases and 11 bases respectively, with 13 bases between them. Germline values: CDR1 LGHNA, CDR2 YNFKEQ. This CDR3 has 13 residues. CDR3 residues: CASSQELRRAYTF. Here the CDR3 DNA reads TGTGCCAGCAGCCAAGAATTGAGGCGGGCATACACCTTC.

The chain couples TRBV7-2 to TRBJ1-5; D perhaps matches TRBD1 (5 bases). Between the trimmed V and J ends, which lost 0 bases and 4 bases, there was a span of 13 bases. This CDR3 contains 16 residues. Germline V gene data show CDR1 as SGHTA and CDR2 as FQGNSA. The CDR3: CASSLAPTAGNQPQHF. In DNA, the CDR3 is TGTGCCAGCAGCTTAGCGCCGACAGCTGGTAATCAGCCCCAGCATTTT.

The V call is TRBV6-6, the J call TRBJ2-3; 9 bases match TRBD1. Per the germline V gene, CDR1 is MNHNY and CDR2 is SVGAGI (reference sequence). V lost 3 bases to trimming and J lost 3 bases; unmatched junction nucleotides: 1. The CDR3 has 14 amino acids. The DNA for the CDR3 is TGTGCCAGCAGTTATGGGACAGGGACAGATACGCAGTATTTT. It is translated as CASSYGTGTDTQYF.

V gene TRBV27 combines with J gene TRBJ2-1; TRBD2 agrees at 9 bases. Germline values: CDR1 MNHEY, CDR2 SMNVEV (reference sequence). CDR3 length equals 14 residues. Trimming cost V 7 bases and J 5 bases; bases outside gene matches: 6. CDR3 sequence reads: CASTLAGTNNEQFF. Here the CDR3 DNA reads TGTGCCAGCACCCTAGCGGGAACTAACAATGAGCAGTTCTTC.

The chain has TRBV19 and TRBJ2-3, with a tentative D call TRBD2 (5 bases). The CDR3 runs to 14 residues. Germline CDR1 reads LNHDA; CDR2 reads SQIVND (reference sequence). Trimming cost V 6 bases and J 2 bases, with 12 bases left between them. The CDR3 loop reads CASSSGLLTDTQYF. The CDR3 region has the DNA TGTGCCAGTAGCAGCGGACTTCTCACAGATACGCAGTATTTT.